This entry lists 10 T cell receptor beta chains sequenced from one sample in a study of Graves' ophthalmopathy and Graves' hyperthyroidism (dated by TCRdb to the late 2010s). Sequencing was carried out with an Illumina HiSeq 2000. For repertoire sequencing, TCR beta CDR3 regions were amplified from RNA transcripts. The first round of RT-PCR was done with HTBI primers and the Qiagen OneStep RT-PCR kit, and was followed by a second round of multiplex PCR, then size selection and purification. TCRdb reworked the public reads: Q25 trimming with fastp, MiXCR clone assembly, productive beta chains retained. Merged by CDR3 protein, the rows form single entries marked with the most common genes and DNA. The sample table shows roughly 500,000 distinct CDR3 sequences, and around 14% are seen once. The ten largest clones add up to approximately 9.8% of the sample. The sequenced material came from blood. The receptor set was obtained from a woman aged 25-40 years with Graves' ophthalmopathy. Donor details come from another sample of the same person, matched by shared clones.

This clonotype was seen ten or more times. The J gene is TRBJ2-2, the V gene TRBV7-6; D may be TRBD1 (5 bases). The CDR3 sequence is 15 residues long. From germline, CDR1 is SGHVS and CDR2 FNYEAQ. The V end lost 4 bases, the J end lost 0 bases, and 9 bases lay between the germline ends. The CDR3, as DNA: TGTGCCAGCAGCTCAGGACAAACGAACACCGGGGAGCTGTTTTTT. Amino acids: CASSSGQTNTGELFF.

This clonotype was seen at least ten times. This chain uses TRBV6-4 with TRBJ2-5; 8 bases map to TRBD1. J gave up 5 bases and V 0 bases, and 8 bases lay outside the gene matches. Germline V CDR1 and CDR2: MRHNA, SNTAGT. The CDR3 sequence is 16 residues long. CDR3 sequence: CASSDSPGGGMETQYF. DNA of the CDR3: TGTGCCAGCAGTGACTCGCCAGGGGGCGGGATGGAGACCCAGTACTTC.

At least ten counts were recorded for this clonotype. The J gene is TRBJ1-1, the V gene TRBV12-5; D may be TRBD1 (6 bases). Germline V gives CDR1 LGHNT, CDR2 FRNRAP. There are 12 residues in the CDR3. V lost 6 bases and J lost 9, with 14 bases in between. CDR3 protein: CASGQGTRQAFF. In DNA form, the CDR3 reads TGTGCTAGTGGACAGGGAACCCGGCAAGCTTTCTTT.

This clonotype was detected many times. V gene TRBV20-1 combines with J gene TRBJ1-2, with TRBD1 as a possible D gene (5 bases). Trimming left V 2 bases short and J 4 bases short, with 14 bases between. CDR3 length equals 14 residues. From germline, CDR1 is DFQATT and CDR2 SNEGSKA (reference sequence). CDR3 protein: CSARPPGYAYGYTF. CDR3 coding DNA: TGCAGTGCTAGACCGCCAGGGTATGCCTATGGCTACACCTTC.

This clonotype was observed at least ten times. Compared with germline, one end of the junction differs, possibly owing to a read error. The chain couples TRBV15 to TRBJ2-5, with TRBD1 identical over 9 bases. This CDR3 comprises 14 residues. Germline V lookup: CDR1 LNHNV, CDR2 YYDKDF (reference sequence). CDR3 protein: CATGREQGAETKYF. CDR3 sequence (DNA): TGTGCCACCGGCAGGGAACAGGGGGCAGAGACCAAGTACTTC.

This clonotype was seen at least ten times. The genes are TRBV15 and TRBJ2-7; D uncertain. CDR1 LNHNV and CDR2 YYDKDF come from the germline V gene (reference sequence). V shed 5 bases and J shed 3 bases, with 8 bases lying between them. The CDR3 runs 12 residues. The CDR3 DNA is TGTGCCACCAGCGACAACAACTACGAGCAGTACTTC. Protein sequence: CATSDNNYEQYF.

The rearrangement links TRBV20-1 to TRBJ2-5, with D perhaps TRBD1 (6 bases). Germline lookup yields CDR1 DFQATT and CDR2 SNEGSKA (reference sequence). CDR3 length: 12 amino acids. Trimming pared 0 bases from V and 5 bases from J, leaving 7 bases between. The CDR3 reads CSARDDRETQYF. CDR3 sequence (DNA): TGCAGTGCTAGAGATGACAGGGAGACCCAGTACTTC.

This clonotype was detected many times. The rearrangement joins TRBV6-5 to TRBJ2-7; D is unclear. Deletions cut 8 bases from V and 3 bases from J, with 14 bases between. Germline V gene sequence: CDR1 MNHEY, CDR2 SVGAGI. The CDR3 length is 13 residues. CDR3 DNA sequence: TGTGCCAGCGGATTATCGGCATACTACGAGCAGTACTTC. Its translation: CASGLSAYYEQYF.

CDR3 sequence: CASSPFQTANTGELFF. CDR3 in DNA: TGTGCCAGCTCACCTTTCCAGACGGCCAACACCGGGGAGCTGTTTTTT. The V and J genes are TRBV18 and TRBJ2-2; no clear D gene. Trimming left V 3 bases short and J 2 bases short, with 13 bases between. Germline values: CDR1 KGHSH, CDR2 LQKENI. This CDR3 has 16 residues.

Concerning this clonotype itself: A much larger clone differs by one base, so this may be a read error. The rearrangement joins TRBV12-3 or TRBV12-4 to TRBJ2-5; 11 positions match TRBD2. The CDR3 totals 15 residues. Trimming cost V 7 bases and J 5 bases; bases outside gene matches: 9. The CDR3: CASNPTSGDSETQYF. The CDR3 DNA follows: TGTGCCAGCAATCCGACTAGCGGGGATAGTGAGACCCAGTACTTC.